This T cell receptor (beta chain) was identified during a study of T cell repertoires in cytomegalovirus infection. Study details: Public TCR beta signatures indicated both CMV infection and matching HLA type. Findings and caveats of the study: Dominating the ex vivo response were HLA-C-restricted CMV-specific TCR beta clonotypes. The cumulative frequency of public TCR beta families identified carriers of CMV plus the relevant HLA.

TCRdb passed the reads through MiXCR, listing each CDR3 protein once. Of roughly 46,000 distinct CDR3 sequences in the sample, about 19% were seen once. At least ten counts were recorded for this clonotype. Its antigen remains unidentified. This CDR3 region has 14 residues. The trim removed 3 bases at V and 5 bases at J, leaving 6 bases unmatched. Looked up from germline, CDR1 is SGHTA and CDR2 is FQGNSA. The receptor was isolated from a human donor in good health (CMV status not recorded). Some clones in this sample may be carry-over from other donors' samples. The specimen was CD8+ T cells from cultured PBMCs, collected from culture after CMV antigen stimulation. The chain couples TRBV7-2 to TRBJ2-7; 8 nucleotides line up with TRBD2. The CDR3 is CASSFGSGGDEQYF. CDR3 DNA: TGTGCCAGCAGCTTTGGGTCGGGGGGGGACGAGCAGTACTTC.